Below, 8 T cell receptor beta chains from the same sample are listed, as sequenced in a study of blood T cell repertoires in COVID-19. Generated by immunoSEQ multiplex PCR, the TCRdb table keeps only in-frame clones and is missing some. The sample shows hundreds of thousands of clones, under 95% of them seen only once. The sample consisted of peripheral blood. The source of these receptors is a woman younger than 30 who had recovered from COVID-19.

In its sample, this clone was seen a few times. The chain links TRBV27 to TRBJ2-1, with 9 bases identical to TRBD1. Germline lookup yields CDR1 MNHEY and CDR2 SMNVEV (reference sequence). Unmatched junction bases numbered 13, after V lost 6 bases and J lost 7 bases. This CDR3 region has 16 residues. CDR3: CASRTQSGTGPNEQFF. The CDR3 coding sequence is TGTGCCAGCAGAACTCAGTCCGGGACAGGGCCGAATGAGCAGTTCTTC.

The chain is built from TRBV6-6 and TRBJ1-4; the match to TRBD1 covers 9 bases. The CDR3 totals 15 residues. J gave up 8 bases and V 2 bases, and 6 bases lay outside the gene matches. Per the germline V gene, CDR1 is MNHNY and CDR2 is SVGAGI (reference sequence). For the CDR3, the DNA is TGTGCCAGCAGTTACCCCGGACAGGGGAACGAAAAACTGTTTTTT. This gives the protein CASSYPGQGNEKLFF.

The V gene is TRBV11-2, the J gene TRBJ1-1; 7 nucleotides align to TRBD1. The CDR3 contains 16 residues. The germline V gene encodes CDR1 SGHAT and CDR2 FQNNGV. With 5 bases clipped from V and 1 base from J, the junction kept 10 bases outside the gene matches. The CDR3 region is CASSRGETGTNTEAFF. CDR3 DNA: TGTGCCAGCAGCCGAGGAGAGACAGGGACGAACACTGAAGCTTTCTTT.

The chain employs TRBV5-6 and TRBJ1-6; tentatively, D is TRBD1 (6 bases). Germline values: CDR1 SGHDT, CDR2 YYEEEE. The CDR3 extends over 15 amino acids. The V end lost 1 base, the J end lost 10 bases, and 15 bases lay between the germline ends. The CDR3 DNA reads TGTGCCAGCAGCTTGTCCCCTACAGGGCCCTCACCCCTCCACTTT. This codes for CASSLSPTGPSPLHF.

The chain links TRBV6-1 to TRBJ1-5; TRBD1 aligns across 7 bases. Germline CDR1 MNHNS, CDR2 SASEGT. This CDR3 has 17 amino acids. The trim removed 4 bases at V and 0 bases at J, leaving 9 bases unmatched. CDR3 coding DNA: TGTGCCAGCAGTGCCCACCGGGACAGATATAGCAATCAGCCCCAGCATTTT. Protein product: CASSAHRDRYSNQPQHF.

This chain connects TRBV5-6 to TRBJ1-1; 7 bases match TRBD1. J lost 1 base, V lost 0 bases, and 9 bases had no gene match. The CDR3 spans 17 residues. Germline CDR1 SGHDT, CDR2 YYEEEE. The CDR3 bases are TGTGCCAGCAGCTTGGATAGGGGGCGTGTAGAGAACACTGAAGCTTTCTTT. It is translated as CASSLDRGRVENTEAFF.

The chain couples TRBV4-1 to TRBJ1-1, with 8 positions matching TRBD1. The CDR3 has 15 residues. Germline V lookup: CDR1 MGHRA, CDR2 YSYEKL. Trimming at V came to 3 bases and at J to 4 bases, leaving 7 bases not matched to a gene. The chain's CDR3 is CASSQVGQGGTEAFF. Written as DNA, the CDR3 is TGCGCCAGCAGCCAGGTTGGACAGGGCGGCACTGAAGCTTTCTTT.

In DNA form, the CDR3 reads TGTGCCAGCTTAGGACAGAGGGTTGATGGCTACACCTTC. Protein: CASLGQRVDGYTF. The chain combines TRBV2 with TRBJ1-2; tentatively, D is TRBD1 (6 bases). The CDR3 totals 13 residues. V gave up 8 bases and J gave up 6 bases, with 16 bases separating them. Germline loops: CDR1 SNHLY, CDR2 FYNNEI.